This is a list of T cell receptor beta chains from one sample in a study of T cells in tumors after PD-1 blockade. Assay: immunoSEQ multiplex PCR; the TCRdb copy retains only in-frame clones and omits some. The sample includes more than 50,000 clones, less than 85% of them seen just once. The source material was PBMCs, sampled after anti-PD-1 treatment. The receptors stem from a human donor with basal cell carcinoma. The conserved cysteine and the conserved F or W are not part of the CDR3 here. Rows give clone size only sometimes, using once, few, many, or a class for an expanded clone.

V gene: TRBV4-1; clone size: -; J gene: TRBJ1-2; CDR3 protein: ASSQPGTANYGYT
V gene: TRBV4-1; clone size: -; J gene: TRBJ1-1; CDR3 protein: ASSQEIRGSQNTEAF
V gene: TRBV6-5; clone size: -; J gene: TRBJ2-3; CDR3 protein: ASSRAWPTDTQY
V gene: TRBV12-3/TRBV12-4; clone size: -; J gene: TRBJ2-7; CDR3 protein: ASSPHQGEQY
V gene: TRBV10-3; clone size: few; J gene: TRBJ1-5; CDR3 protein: AISESENQPQH
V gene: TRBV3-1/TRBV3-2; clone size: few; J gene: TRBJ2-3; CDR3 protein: ASSQGLAYSQTSYQY
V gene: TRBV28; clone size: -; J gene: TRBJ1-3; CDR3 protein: ASSLALLTGTESSGNTIY
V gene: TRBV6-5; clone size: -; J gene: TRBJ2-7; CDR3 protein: ASSFLGQPYEQY
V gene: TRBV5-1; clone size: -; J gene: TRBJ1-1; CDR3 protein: ASSSNTGKGEAF
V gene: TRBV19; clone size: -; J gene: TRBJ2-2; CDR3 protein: ASRRGGLGRDTGELF
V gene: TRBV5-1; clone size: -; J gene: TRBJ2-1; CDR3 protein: ASSLGLAGGYNEQF
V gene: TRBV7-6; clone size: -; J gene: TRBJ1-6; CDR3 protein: ASSLMGDLSYNSPLH
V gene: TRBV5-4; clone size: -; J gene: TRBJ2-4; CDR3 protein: ASSLASSRTENIQY
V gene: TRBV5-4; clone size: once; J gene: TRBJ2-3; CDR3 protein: ASSQTSGVDTQY
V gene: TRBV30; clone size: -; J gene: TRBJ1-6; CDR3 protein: AWSVGTAYNSPLH
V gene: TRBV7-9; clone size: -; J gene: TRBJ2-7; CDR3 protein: ASSGPEGGDGAYEQY
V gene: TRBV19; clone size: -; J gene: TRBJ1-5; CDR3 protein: ASRMLERNQPQH
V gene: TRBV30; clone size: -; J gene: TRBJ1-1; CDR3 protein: AWSVSKGLHTEAF
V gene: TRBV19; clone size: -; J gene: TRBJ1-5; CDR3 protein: ASPRRRSNQPQH
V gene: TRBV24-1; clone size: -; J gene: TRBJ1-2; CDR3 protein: ATSEGRYYGYT
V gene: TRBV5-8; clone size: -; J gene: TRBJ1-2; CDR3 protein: ASSLARDSDGYT
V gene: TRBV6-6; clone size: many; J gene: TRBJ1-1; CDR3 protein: ASSLGRKGIRGMNTEAF
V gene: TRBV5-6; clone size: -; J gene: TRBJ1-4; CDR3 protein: ASSKGQGRSNEKLF
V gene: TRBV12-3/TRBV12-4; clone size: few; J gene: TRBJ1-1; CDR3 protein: ASRPSETEAF
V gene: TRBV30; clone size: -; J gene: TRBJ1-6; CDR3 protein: AWSYTGVPNSPLH
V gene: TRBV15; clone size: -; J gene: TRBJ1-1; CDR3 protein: ATSRDLRLTGNTEAF
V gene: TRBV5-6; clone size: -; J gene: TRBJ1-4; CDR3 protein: ASSSWTGWEKLF
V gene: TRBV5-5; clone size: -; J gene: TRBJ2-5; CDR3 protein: ASSPGTSQETQY
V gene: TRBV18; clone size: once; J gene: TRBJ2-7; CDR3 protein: ASSSLAGSYEQY
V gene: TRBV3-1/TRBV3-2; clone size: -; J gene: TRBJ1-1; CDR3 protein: ASSPYTADTEAF
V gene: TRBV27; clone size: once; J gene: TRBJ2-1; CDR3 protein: ASSLSTGSYNEQF
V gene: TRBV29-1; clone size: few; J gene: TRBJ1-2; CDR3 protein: SVDTPGSGYT
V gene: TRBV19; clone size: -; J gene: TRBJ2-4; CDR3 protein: ASSIKTSSRDIQY
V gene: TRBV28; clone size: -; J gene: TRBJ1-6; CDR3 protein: ASSLIDSSYNSPLH
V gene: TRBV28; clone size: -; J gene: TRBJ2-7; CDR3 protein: ASSPPWTAYEQY
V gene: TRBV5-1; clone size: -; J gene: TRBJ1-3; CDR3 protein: ASSKGQVVVGNTIY